The clone carrying this TCR beta chain was picked up a small number of times. This entry comes from a study of blood T cell repertoires in COVID-19. Looking at the study overall: The United States, Italy and Spain supplied acute and convalescent COVID-19 samples. T cells, B-cell-depleted T cells, or PBMCs provided the cDNA or gDNA that served as material.

V lost 5 bases, J lost 7 bases, and 18 bases lay in between. The CDR3 has 15 amino acids. Germline lookup yields CDR1 SEHNR and CDR2 FQNEAQ (reference sequence). Original analysis: Estimated nucleated cell counts came from reference gene primer amplification. Clones were read by immunoSEQ multiplex PCR, and TCRdb kept only the in-frame ones, dropping some. That table supplies the V and J calls and clone size; D and trimming were determined from the DNA. The table lists 150,000 to 200,000 clones, around 87% of them singletons. Sequencing was done on a sample of peripheral blood. This chain connects TRBV7-9 to TRBJ2-1; tentatively, D is TRBD2 (6 bases). The TCR originated in a man aged 35 to 55 with active or convalescent COVID-19. The CDR3 is CASSPRGGLVNEQFF. Here the CDR3 DNA reads TGTGCCAGCAGCCCCCGCGGAGGGTTAGTTAATGAGCAGTTCTTC.